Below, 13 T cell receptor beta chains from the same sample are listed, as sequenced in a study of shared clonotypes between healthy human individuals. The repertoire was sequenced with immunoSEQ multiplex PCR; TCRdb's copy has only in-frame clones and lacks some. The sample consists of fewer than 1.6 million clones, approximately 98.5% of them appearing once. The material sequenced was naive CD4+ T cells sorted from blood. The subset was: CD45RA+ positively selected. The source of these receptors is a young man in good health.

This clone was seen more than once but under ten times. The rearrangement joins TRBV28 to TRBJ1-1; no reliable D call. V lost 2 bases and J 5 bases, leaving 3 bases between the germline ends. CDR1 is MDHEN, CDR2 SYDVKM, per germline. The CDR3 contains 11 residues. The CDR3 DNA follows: TGTGCCAGCAGTTTAGCTACTGAAGCTTTCTTT. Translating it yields CASSLATEAFF.

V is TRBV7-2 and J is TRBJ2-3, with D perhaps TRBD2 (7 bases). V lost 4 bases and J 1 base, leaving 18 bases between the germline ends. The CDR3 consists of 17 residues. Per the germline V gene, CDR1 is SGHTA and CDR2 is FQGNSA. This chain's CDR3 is CASSSRRGGSGTDTQYF. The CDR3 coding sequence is TGTGCCAGCAGCTCGCGAAGGGGGGGGTCTGGCACAGATACGCAGTATTTT.

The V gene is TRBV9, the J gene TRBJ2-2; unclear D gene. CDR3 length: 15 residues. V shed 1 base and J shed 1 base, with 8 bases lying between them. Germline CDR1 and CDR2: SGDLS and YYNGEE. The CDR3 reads CASSVNRVNTGELFF. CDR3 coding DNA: TGTGCCAGCAGCGTAAATCGGGTGAACACCGGGGAGCTGTTTTTT.

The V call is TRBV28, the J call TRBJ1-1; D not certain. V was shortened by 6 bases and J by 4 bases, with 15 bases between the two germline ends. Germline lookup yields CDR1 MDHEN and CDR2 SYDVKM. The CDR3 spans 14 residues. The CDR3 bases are TGTGCCAGCAGGCCGGATGGCCGTGGCACTGAAGCTTTCTTT. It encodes CASRPDGRGTEAFF.

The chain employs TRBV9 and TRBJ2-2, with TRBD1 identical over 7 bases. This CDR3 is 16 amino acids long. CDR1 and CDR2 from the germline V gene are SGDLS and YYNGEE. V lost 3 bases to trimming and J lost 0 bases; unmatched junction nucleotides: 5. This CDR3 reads CASSAYRGPNTGELFF. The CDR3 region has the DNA TGTGCCAGCAGCGCCTACAGGGGACCGAACACCGGGGAGCTGTTTTTT.

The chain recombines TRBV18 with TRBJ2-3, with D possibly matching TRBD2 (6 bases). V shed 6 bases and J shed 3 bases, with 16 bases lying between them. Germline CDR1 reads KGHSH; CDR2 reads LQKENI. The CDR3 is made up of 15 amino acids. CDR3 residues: CASSPTSPPTDTQYF. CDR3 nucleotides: TGTGCCAGCTCCCCGACTAGTCCCCCAACAGATACGCAGTATTTT. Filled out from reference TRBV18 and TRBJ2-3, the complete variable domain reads NAGVMQNPRHLVRRRGQEARLRCSPMKGHSHVYWYRQLPEEGLKFMVYLQKENIIDESGMPKERFSAEFPKEGPSILRIQQVVRGDSAAYFCASSPTSPPTDTQYFGPGTRLTVL.

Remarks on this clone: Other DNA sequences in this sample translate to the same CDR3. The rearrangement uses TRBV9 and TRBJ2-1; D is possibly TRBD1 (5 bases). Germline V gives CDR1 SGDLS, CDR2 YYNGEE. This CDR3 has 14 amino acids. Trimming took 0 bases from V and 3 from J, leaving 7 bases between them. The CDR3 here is CASSVGDSYNEQFF. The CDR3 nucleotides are TGTGCCAGCAGCGTAGGAGACAGCTACAATGAGCAGTTCTTC.

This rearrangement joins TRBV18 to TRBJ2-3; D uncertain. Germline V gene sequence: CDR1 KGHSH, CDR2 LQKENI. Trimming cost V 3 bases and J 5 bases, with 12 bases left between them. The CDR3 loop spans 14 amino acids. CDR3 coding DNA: TGTGCCAGCTCACCCATACCTACGCGAGATACGCAGTATTTT. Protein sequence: CASSPIPTRDTQYF.

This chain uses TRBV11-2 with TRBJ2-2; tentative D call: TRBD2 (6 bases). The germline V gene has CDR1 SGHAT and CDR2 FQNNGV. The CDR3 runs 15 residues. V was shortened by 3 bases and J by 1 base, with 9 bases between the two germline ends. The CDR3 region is CASSFFGRNTGELFF. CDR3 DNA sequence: TGTGCCAGCAGCTTCTTCGGGAGGAACACCGGGGAGCTGTTTTTT.

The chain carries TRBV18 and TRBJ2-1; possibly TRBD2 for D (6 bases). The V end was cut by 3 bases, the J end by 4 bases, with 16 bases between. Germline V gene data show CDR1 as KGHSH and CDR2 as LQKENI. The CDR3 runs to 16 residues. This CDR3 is CASSPLAGTSYNEQFF. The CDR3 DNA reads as TGTGCCAGCTCACCTCTGGCGGGAACCTCTTACAATGAGCAGTTCTTC.

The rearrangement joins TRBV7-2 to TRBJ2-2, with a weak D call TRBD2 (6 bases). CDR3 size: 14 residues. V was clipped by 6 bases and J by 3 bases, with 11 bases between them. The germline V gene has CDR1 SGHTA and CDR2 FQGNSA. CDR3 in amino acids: CASSHGSHTGELFF. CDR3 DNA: TGTGCCAGCAGTCACGGGAGTCACACCGGGGAGCTGTTTTTT.

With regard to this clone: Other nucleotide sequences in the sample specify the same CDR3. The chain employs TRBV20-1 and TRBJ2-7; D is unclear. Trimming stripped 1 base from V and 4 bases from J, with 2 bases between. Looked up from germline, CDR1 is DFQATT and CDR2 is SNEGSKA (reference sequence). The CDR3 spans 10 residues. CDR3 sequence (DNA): TGCAGTGCTAGAGGTTACGAGCAGTACTTC. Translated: CSARGYEQYF.

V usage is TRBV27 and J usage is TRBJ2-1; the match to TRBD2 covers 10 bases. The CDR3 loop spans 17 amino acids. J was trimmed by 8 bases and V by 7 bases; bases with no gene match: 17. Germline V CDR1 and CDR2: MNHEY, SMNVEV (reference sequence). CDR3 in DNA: TGTGCCAGCACCAGAAGAGCGGGAGGGCCCTCGGGCGATGAGCAGTTCTTC. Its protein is CASTRRAGGPSGDEQFF.